This T cell receptor (beta chain) comes out of a study of blood T cell repertoires in COVID-19. Study information: Samples came from the United States, Italy and Spain, spanning acute and convalescent COVID-19. Nucleic acid was either cDNA or gDNA, and it came from T cells, B-cell-depleted T cells, or PBMCs.

Original processing notes: Nucleated cell counts were estimated from reference gene primer amplification. TCRdb keeps only in-frame clones here, not all; method: immunoSEQ multiplex PCR. That table supplies the V and J calls and clone size; D and trimming were determined from the DNA. The sample lists 100,000 to 150,000 clones; around 89% were seen once. In germline, CDR1 is SGHRS, CDR2 YFSETQ. The V segment lost 4 bases and the J segment 2 bases; nucleotides outside the gene matches: 12. The CDR3 extends over 19 amino acids. This receptor was identified in a man aged 65 to 79 with active COVID-19. The V call is TRBV5-1, the J call TRBJ2-4; 13 positions match TRBD2. Sequencing was done on a sample of peripheral blood. The CDR3 protein is CASSAELAGGPLSKNIQYF. The CDR3 region has the DNA TGCGCCAGCAGCGCAGAACTAGCGGGAGGGCCTCTTTCCAAAAACATTCAGTACTTC.